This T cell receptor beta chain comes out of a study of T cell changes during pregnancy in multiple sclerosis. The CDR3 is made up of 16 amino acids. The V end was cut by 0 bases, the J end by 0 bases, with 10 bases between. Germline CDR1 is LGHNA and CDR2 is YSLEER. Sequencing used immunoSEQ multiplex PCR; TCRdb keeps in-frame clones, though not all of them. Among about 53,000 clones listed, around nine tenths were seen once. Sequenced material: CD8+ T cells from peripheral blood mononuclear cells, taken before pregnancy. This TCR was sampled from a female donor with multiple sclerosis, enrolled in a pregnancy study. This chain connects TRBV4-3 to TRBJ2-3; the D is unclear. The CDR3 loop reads CASSQDLTSSTDTQYF. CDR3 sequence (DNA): TGCGCCAGCAGCCAAGATTTGACTTCTAGCACAGATACGCAGTATTTT.